This T cell receptor beta chain stems from a study of blood T cell repertoires in COVID-19. Study details: Samples of COVID-19 (acute and convalescent) were obtained from the United States, Italy and Spain. T cells, B-cell-depleted T cells, or PBMCs supplied cDNA or gDNA.

This CDR3 contains 15 residues. Germline CDR1 reads MNHEY; CDR2 reads SMNVEV (reference sequence). The V end was cut by 5 bases, the J end by 7 bases, with 17 bases between. In the source study's methods: Reference gene primer amplification gave nucleated cell count estimates. TCRdb's table, derived via immunoSEQ multiplex PCR, lists solely in-frame clones and lacks some. V and J calls and clone size are copied from that table; D and trimming were computed from the DNA. The sample includes about 51,000 clones, roughly 90% seen only once; the top ten take about 1.2%. Sequences were obtained from peripheral blood. This sequence originates from a man in his 60s with acute or convalescent COVID-19. This chain links TRBV27 with TRBJ1-4, with D uncertain. CDR3 region: CASSPFWAAGEKLFF. The CDR3 region has the DNA TGTGCCAGCAGTCCCTTTTGGGCTGCGGGTGAAAAACTGTTTTTT.